The source of this T cell receptor (beta chain) is a study of early T cells in non-severe SARS-CoV-2 infection. On the study more broadly: Chains were unpaired, as sequencing was done on bulk RNA from unsorted whole blood.

There are many counts of this clonotype. The target antigen is unknown. Study-level findings and limits: Matching with VDJdb favored anti-spike CD8 responses (missing private and CD4 specificities).

CDR3 length: 14 residues. V lost 1 base and J 9 bases, leaving 13 bases between the germline ends. CDR1 and CDR2 from the germline V gene are DFQATT and SNEGSKA (reference sequence). Attachment of unique molecular identifiers to individual cDNA molecules was performed. One entry per CDR3 protein, called by TCRdb with MiXCR from the 5' RACE reads. The sample shows roughly 36,000 distinct CDR3 sequences, 5.5% to 7% of them seen only once. The source of this sequence is an adult who was a healthcare worker with PCR-confirmed SARS-CoV-2 infection or an uninfected control (not recorded which). The chain carries TRBV20-1 and TRBJ1-6; a possible D gene is TRBD1 (6 bases). The material sequenced was whole blood. CDR3 nucleotide sequence: TGCAGTGCTAGAGGCCAGGGGAAGGGTTCACCCCTCCACTTT. Translating it yields CSARGQGKGSPLHF.